Each of the 11 T cell receptor beta chains below was sequenced from the same sample in a study of cytomegalovirus exposure and HLA in healthy donors. The primer mix had 60 Vbeta and 13 Jbeta primers. Method: immunoSEQ multiplex PCR; TCRdb's copy keeps in-frame clones and lacks some. The sample yields more than 140,000 clones, 60% to 80% seen once. Sequencing was carried out using PBMCs. These receptors were taken from a male donor in good health and CMV-seronegative.

The chain links TRBV6-6 to TRBJ1-1; 10 nucleotides agree with TRBD1. Unmatched junction bases numbered 6, after V lost 6 bases and J lost 5 bases. The CDR3 is 14 amino acids. Per the germline V gene, CDR1 is MNHNY and CDR2 is SVGAGI (reference sequence). The CDR3 DNA follows: TGTGCCAGCAGCCGCGGACAGGGGGGGACTGAAGCTTTCTTT. Encoded protein: CASSRGQGGTEAFF.

CDR3 coding DNA: TGTGCCAGCAGCGCAAACGTAGCGGGAGGGGGGATTTATGAGCAGTACTTC. It yields the protein CASSANVAGGGIYEQYF. V usage is TRBV9 and J usage is TRBJ2-7; 11 bases match TRBD2. J gave up 7 bases and V 3 bases, and 15 bases lay outside the gene matches. Germline V lookup: CDR1 SGDLS, CDR2 YYNGEE. There are 17 residues in the CDR3.

The J gene is TRBJ1-1, the V gene TRBV7-2; D is unclear. There are 14 residues in the CDR3. Trimming took off 1 base at V and 10 bases at J, with 16 bases between the two ends. From germline, CDR1 is SGHTA and CDR2 FQGNSA. The CDR3 here is CASSLGLAGPSAFF. CDR3 nucleotide sequence: TGTGCCAGCAGCTTAGGGTTGGCAGGTCCATCAGCTTTCTTT. Filled out from reference TRBV7-2 and TRBJ1-1, the complete variable domain reads GAGVSQSPSNKVTEKGKDVELRCDPISGHTALYWYRQSLGQGLEFLIYFQGNSAPDKSGLPSDRFSAERTGGSVSTLTIQRTQQEDSAVYLCASSLGLAGPSAFFGQGTRLTVV.

Regarding this clone: One end of the junction fails to match germline, which may point to a read error. The chain has TRBV7-9 and TRBJ2-2; no clear D gene. The CDR3 has 11 amino acids. Germline V lookup: CDR1 SEHNR, CDR2 FQNEAQ (reference sequence). The CDR3 DNA reads as TGTTCCAGCAGCTCACGGGGGGAGCTGTTTTTT. Translated: CSSSSRGELFF. The full variable domain, with the rest looked up from reference TRBV7-9 and TRBJ2-2, is DTGVSQNPRHKITKRGQNVTFRCDPISEHNRLYWYRQTLGQGPEFLTYFQNEAQLEKSRLLSDRFSAERPKGSFSTLEIQRTEQGDSAMYLCSSSSRGELFFGEGSRLTVL.

The rearrangement joins TRBV19 to TRBJ2-5, with TRBD2 matching over 11 bases. Germline V gene data show CDR1 as LNHDA and CDR2 as SQIVND (reference sequence). V lost 5 bases, J lost 1 base, and 9 bases stayed unmatched. CDR3 length: 17 amino acids. In DNA form, the CDR3 reads TGTGCCAGTAGTCCGGGACTAGCGGCTCCCTTCCAAGAGACCCAGTACTTC. It translates to CASSPGLAAPFQETQYF.

V gene TRBV28 combines with J gene TRBJ1-1, with TRBD1 as a possible D gene (5 bases). V shed 4 bases and J shed 5 bases, with 14 bases lying between them. From germline, CDR1 is MDHEN and CDR2 SYDVKM. The CDR3 totals 14 residues. This CDR3 reads CASSSPHGGTEAFF. CDR3 bases: TGTGCCAGCAGTTCCCCCCACGGGGGTACTGAAGCTTTCTTT.

CDR3 residues: CASSLTLAGTGELFF. For the CDR3, the DNA is TGTGCCAGCAGCTTAACACTAGCGGGCACCGGGGAGCTGTTTTTT. The chain links TRBV7-6 to TRBJ2-2; 9 bases match TRBD2. V dropped 2 bases and J dropped 4; count of bases not matched to a gene: 2. The CDR3 loop spans 15 amino acids. CDR1 and CDR2 from the germline V gene are SGHVS and FNYEAQ.

This chain joins TRBV7-9 and TRBJ1-5; D possibly corresponds to TRBD1 (5 bases). The CDR3 is 16 amino acids. The V gene lost 1 base and the J gene lost 6 bases, with 16 bases spanning the gap. Germline CDR1 reads SEHNR; CDR2 reads FQNEAQ (reference sequence). CDR3 sequence reads: CASSLGGPVGGQPQHF. The CDR3, as DNA: TGTGCCAGCAGCTTAGGTGGGCCAGTGGGGGGTCAGCCCCAGCATTTT.

The V and J genes are TRBV30 and TRBJ1-6; TRBD1 aligns across 9 bases. This CDR3 is built from 12 residues. Germline V gives CDR1 GTSNPN, CDR2 SVGIG (reference sequence). The ends lost 5 bases at V and 8 bases at J; junction bases unmatched: 1. The CDR3 sequence is CAWGTGHSPLHF. In DNA form, the CDR3 reads TGTGCCTGGGGGACAGGGCATTCACCCCTCCACTTT.

V usage is TRBV5-4 and J usage is TRBJ1-2; D gene ambiguous. Per the germline V gene, CDR1 is SGHNT and CDR2 is YYREEE (reference sequence). Trimming left V 0 bases short and J 3 bases short, with 6 bases between. This CDR3 contains 13 residues. The CDR3 DNA is TGTGCCAGCAGCTTGGACAGATACTATGGCTACACCTTC. This codes for CASSLDRYYGYTF.

This clone has only one observation. J is TRBJ2-3 and V is TRBV7-3; D might be TRBD2 (5 bases). V was cut by 5 bases and J by 2 bases, with 11 bases left in between. There are 14 residues in the CDR3. The germline V gene encodes CDR1 SGHTA and CDR2 FQGTGA. DNA for the CDR3: TGTGCCAGCAGCCCCGACTACTACACAGATACGCAGTATTTT. It translates to CASSPDYYTDTQYF.